This T cell receptor beta chain was identified during a study of patients and donors after allogeneic stem cell transplantation. TCRdb reanalysed the RT-PCR reads using MiXCR and keeps one entry per CDR3 protein. The sample gives about 960,000 distinct CDR3 sequences, approximately 18% of which show up once; roughly 6% is in the top ten. CDR1 and CDR2 from the germline V gene are SGHVS and FQNEAQ. The CDR3 consists of 17 residues. V was shortened by 5 bases and J by 4 bases, with 23 bases between the two germline ends. The TCR originated in a human donor who was either an allogeneic HSCT recipient or a stem cell or donor lymphocyte infusion donor (not recorded which). It is not recorded whose cells these are; they may come from a transplant donor. This sequence joins TRBV7-8 and TRBJ1-2; maybe TRBD1 (6 bases). Specimen: blood, either unsorted or a sorted T cell fraction (not recorded which). CDR3: CASSTSHWTESFYGYTF. In DNA, the CDR3 is TGTGCCAGCAGCACAAGCCATTGGACAGAATCGTTCTATGGCTACACCTTC.